This T cell receptor (beta chain) stems from a study of PD-1 blockade in classical Hodgkin lymphoma. Study information: Patients were infused with nivolumab 3 mg/kg every 2 weeks.

Relapses following autologous stem cell transplantation were seen in all patients, with brentuximab vedotin exposure varying. Isolated CD8+ T cells were derived from thawed PBMCs through magnetic negative selection. Best responses were complete response, partial response or progressive disease. This clone was detected only a few times. As yet, its antigen is unknown. Some clones are missing from TCRdb's copy, which holds only in-frame ones; the method was immunoSEQ multiplex PCR. The repertoire holds approximately 2,800 clones, 71% seen once, with around two thirds in the top ten. General observations from the study: As was reported, newly diagnosed patients showed lower baseline TCR diversity than healthy donors did. Possibly reflecting disease activity or prior therapy, repertoire differences have causes that remain undefined.

The input for sequencing was CD8+ T cells from blood, taken at baseline. The receptor was isolated from a human donor with classical Hodgkin lymphoma.

This chain's CDR3 is CASSPGGFQETQYF. CDR3 sequence (DNA): TGTGCCAGCAGCCCCGGGGGATTTCAAGAGACCCAGTACTTC. The V gene is TRBV7-9, the J gene TRBJ2-5; perhaps TRBD2 as D (6 bases). Germline values: CDR1 SEHNR, CDR2 FQNEAQ (reference sequence). Trimming left V 5 bases short and J 2 bases short, with 12 bases between. The CDR3 runs to 14 residues.